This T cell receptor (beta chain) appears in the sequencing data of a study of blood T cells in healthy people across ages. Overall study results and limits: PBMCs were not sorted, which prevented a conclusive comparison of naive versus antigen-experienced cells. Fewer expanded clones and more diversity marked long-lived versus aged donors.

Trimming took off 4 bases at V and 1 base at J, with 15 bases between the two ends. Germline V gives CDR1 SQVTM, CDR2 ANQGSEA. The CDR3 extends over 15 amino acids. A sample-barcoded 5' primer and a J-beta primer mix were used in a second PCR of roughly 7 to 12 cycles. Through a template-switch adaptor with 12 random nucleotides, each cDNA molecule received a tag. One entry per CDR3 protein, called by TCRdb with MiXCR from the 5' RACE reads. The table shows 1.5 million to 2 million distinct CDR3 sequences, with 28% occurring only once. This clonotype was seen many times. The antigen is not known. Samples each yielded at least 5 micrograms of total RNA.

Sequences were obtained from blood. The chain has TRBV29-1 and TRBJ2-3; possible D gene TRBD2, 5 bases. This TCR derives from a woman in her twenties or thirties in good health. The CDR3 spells CSVAVGSERTDTQYF. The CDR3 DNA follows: TGCAGCGTTGCGGTCGGTAGCGAGCGCACAGATACGCAGTATTTT.